This T cell receptor (beta chain) came from a study of blood T cells in healthy people across ages (dated by TCRdb to between 2014 and 2017). Concerning the study at large: In model experiments, roughly one uniquely barcoded TCR beta cDNA molecule per two T cells was captured by template switching. Age-related changes in TCR beta repertoire diversity were measured in the study by deep sequencing normalized with unique cDNA molecular identifiers. Donors were grouped into four age groups: young (average 16 years), middle-aged (over 35), aged (about 59) and long-lived (82). To avoid experimental bias, donors of different ages were randomly spread across the sequencing lanes. For two donors (one aged 18 to 29 and one aged 80 or older), the study analyzed two additional independent replicas of 1 million unique cDNA reads from the same blood draw. Paper-wide results and their limitations: The percentage of naive T cells measured by flow cytometry correlated strongly with observed TCR beta diversity. Compared with the aged group, the long-lived group had more naive CD4+ T cells, fewer expanded clones and increased TCR diversity, a pattern suggesting age selection. Estimates of total diversity based on one million sequenced T cells were considered lower bounds and underestimates. Conclusive comparison of naive and antigen-experienced compartments was prevented by the profiling of bulk unsorted PBMCs. Donor CMV infection status was unknown, potentially confounding age-related changes in expanded clonotypes. As age increased, observed TCR beta diversity per million T cells dropped in a roughly linear way, and a significant reduction was already evident by age approximately 40.

This clonotype was seen only a few times. Its target antigen remains unknown. No base quality values were provided; no much bigger clone lies one nucleotide off. The library was produced with 5' RACE. The instrument given in TCRdb is Illumina HiSeq 2500. A second PCR of about 7 to 12 cycles was run with a J-beta primer mix and a sample-barcoded 5' primer. A template-switch 5' adaptor carrying 12 random nucleotides introduced a unique molecular identifier onto each TCR beta cDNA molecule. Each sample yielded at least 3 million CDR3-containing paired-end reads. All of the RNA was converted into first-strand cDNA using the Mint cDNA synthesis kit, with a TRBC-specific oligonucleotide serving as the primer. All cDNA was treated with uracil-DNA glycosylase and then went through a first 18-cycle PCR with the universal primers M1SS and BC2_uni_R. The study's own analysis went as follows. For normalization, 1 million high-quality reads were randomly selected from each sample, with every read carrying a distinct molecular identifier. Reads with shared molecular identifiers were discarded instead of being binned into consensus sequences. MiTCR, with a Q25 quality threshold and the strictest error-elimination algorithm, was used for CDR3 identification, clonotype clustering and error correction. A nonparametric unseen species model with Euler transformation was used to estimate lower-bound total TCR beta diversity. TCRdb trimmed public reads at Q25 via fastp, called clones via MiXCR and kept in-frame beta chains. Every entry covers one CDR3 protein and lists the most common genes and DNA from its rows. What appears here as the V and J calls and clone size reflects TCRdb's work, not the paper's. This sample lists around 990,000 distinct CDR3 sequences; approximately 38% were detected once. Roughly 13% of the sample is taken by the ten largest.

Systemically healthy Caucasian individuals from Russia, about 38 in total and aged roughly 6 to 100 years, were included as donors. Approximately 9 milliliters of peripheral blood were collected from each donor into EDTA-treated Vacutainer tubes. Ficoll-Paque density-gradient centrifugation was used to isolate PBMCs, with at least 6.5 million per sample. Trizol reagent was used to extract total RNA from the PBMCs, yielding at least 5 micrograms per sample. Naive CD45RAhigh/CD27high T cell percentages were measured by flow cytometry on a PBMC aliquot from every donor. The germline V end is reduced by 1 base and the J end by 9 bases; junction bases left unmatched: 11. Taken from the germline V gene, the CDR1 and CDR2 loops are SGDLS and YYNGEE. Its CDR3 holds 16 amino acids, cysteine through phenylalanine. Left in the record is the CDR3 DNA by itself, 48 bases read in frame from the first base.

This sequence was found in a man between 18 and 29 years old in good health. The rearranged segments are TRBV9 and TRBJ2-1; 9 bases in the junction line up with TRBD1. Sequenced input: blood. The DNA sequence follows: TGTGCCAGCAGCGTAAATCCGGGACAGGGCATAATTGAGCAGTTCTTC. The translation is CASSVNPGQGIIEQFF.